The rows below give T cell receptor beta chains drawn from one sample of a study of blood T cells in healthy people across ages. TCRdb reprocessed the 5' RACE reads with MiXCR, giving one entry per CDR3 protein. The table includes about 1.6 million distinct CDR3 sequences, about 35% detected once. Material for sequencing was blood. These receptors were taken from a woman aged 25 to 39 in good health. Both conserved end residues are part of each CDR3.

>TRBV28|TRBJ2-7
CASSLSQPGTQFWYF
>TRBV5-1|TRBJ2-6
CAGSSMTGSGANVLTF
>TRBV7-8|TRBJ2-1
CASSLEARAGNEQFF
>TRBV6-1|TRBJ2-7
CAGEGQAAYEQYF
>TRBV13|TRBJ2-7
CASSRGEEGYEQYF
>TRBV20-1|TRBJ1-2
CSAVRDRNLDYTF
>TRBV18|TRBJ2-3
CASSPTYGTRTTDTQYF
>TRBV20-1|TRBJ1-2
CSAMDGQGYGYTF
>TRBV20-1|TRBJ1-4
CSARDAEGAREKLFF
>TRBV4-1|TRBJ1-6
CASSRYMSPLHF
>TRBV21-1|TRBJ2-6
CASSKVDSGGSSGANVLIF
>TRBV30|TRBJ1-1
CAWSDGAGMNTEAFF
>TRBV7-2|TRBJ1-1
CASSFRTLNTEAFF
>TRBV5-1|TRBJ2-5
CASRRLAGGVQETQYF
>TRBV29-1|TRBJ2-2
CSVDKGFTGELFF
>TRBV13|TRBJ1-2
CASSWSFLRSRDNNYGYTF
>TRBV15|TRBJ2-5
CATMNRGTAQETQYF
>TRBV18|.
CASSPFGGESEQYF
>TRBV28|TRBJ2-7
CASSLGSGTPYEQYF
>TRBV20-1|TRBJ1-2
CSARWAGEGYTF
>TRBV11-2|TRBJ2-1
CASSRIIHQGWNEQFF
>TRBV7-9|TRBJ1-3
CASSYPTASSGNTIYF
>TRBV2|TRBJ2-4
CASSEFGRGREEQYF
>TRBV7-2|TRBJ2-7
CASNLMVTQQAYEQYF
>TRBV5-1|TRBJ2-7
CANSLRSGLSYEQYF
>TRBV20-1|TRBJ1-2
CNARGSQGEYGYTF
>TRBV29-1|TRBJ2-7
CSVVLIATYEQYF
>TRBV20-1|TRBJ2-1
CSAHSYDSNSYNEQFF
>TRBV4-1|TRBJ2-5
CASSQREGLETQYF
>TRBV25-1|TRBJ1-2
CASQSKGLGYGYTF